These T cell receptor beta chains were read from a single sample in a study of T cell responses to AZD1222 COVID-19 vaccine. Method: immunoSEQ multiplex PCR; TCRdb's copy keeps in-frame clones and lacks some. The sample includes 150,000 to 200,000 clones, roughly nine tenths of them seen just once. Material: peripheral blood, obtained 28 days after the second AZD1222 dose. The receptors shown here come from an adult who received the AZD1222 COVID-19 vaccine. CDR3s include the opening cysteine and the closing phenylalanine or tryptophan. A D gene is named only where the DNA matches it firmly. Size is stated for part of the rows, as once, few or many counts, or as a class when the clone is expanded.

size: NA
V: TRBV27
D: TRBD1
J: TRBJ2-7
CDR3: CASSSYRGRNEQYF
DNA: TGTGCCAGCAGTTCTTACAGGGGGCGAAACGAGCAGTACTTC

size: once
V: TRBV7-9
D: TRBD1
J: TRBJ1-5
CDR3: CASSWTGSNQPQHF
DNA: TGTGCCAGCAGCTGGACAGGGTCCAATCAGCCCCAGCATTTT

size: NA
V: TRBV9
D: TRBD1
J: TRBJ2-4
CDR3: CASSPRQGRAKNIQYF
DNA: TGTGCCAGCAGCCCAAGACAGGGCCGAGCCAAAAACATTCAGTACTTC

size: NA
V: TRBV9
D: NA
J: TRBJ2-3
CDR3: CASSAVGGRADTQYF
DNA: TGTGCCAGCAGCGCCGTTGGGGGGCGGGCAGATACGCAGTATTTT

size: NA
V: TRBV10-2
D: NA
J: TRBJ1-4
CDR3: CASSPGTRGSTNEKLFF
DNA: TGCGCCAGCAGTCCCGGGACGAGGGGTTCCACTAATGAAAAACTGTTTTTT

size: NA
V: TRBV19
D: NA
J: TRBJ1-6
CDR3: CASSIGAGASYNSPLHF
DNA: TGTGCCAGTAGTATAGGGGCTGGAGCATCCTATAATTCACCCCTCCACTTT

size: NA
V: TRBV27
D: TRBD1
J: TRBJ1-5
CDR3: CASSANRGKPQHF
DNA: TGTGCCAGCAGTGCGAACAGGGGAAAGCCCCAGCATTTT

size: NA
V: TRBV7-3
D: NA
J: TRBJ2-5
CDR3: CASSALPGVGLETQYF
DNA: TGTGCCAGCAGCGCATTACCGGGCGTAGGACTAGAGACCCAGTACTTC

size: NA
V: TRBV7-8
D: NA
J: TRBJ2-5
CDR3: CASSPSRGGETQYF
DNA: TGTGCCAGCAGCCCCAGCAGGGGCGGAGAGACCCAGTACTTC

size: NA
V: TRBV6-5
D: TRBD1
J: TRBJ1-6
CDR3: CASSPQTGTSPLHF
DNA: TGTGCCAGCAGTCCACAGACAGGGACTTCACCCCTCCACTTT

size: NA
V: TRBV30
D: TRBD1
J: TRBJ2-3
CDR3: CASSTGGWTDTQYF
DNA: TGTGCCTCCTCGACAGGGGGCTGGACAGATACGCAGTATTTT

size: NA
V: TRBV27
D: TRBD2
J: TRBJ2-3
CDR3: CASSHLTSGSTDTQYF
DNA: TGTGCCAGCAGTCACCTGACTAGCGGGAGCACAGATACGCAGTATTTT

size: NA
V: TRBV5-1
D: TRBD2
J: TRBJ2-3
CDR3: CASSFSSGRAADTQYF
DNA: TGCGCCAGCAGCTTTTCTAGCGGGAGGGCCGCAGATACGCAGTATTTT

size: NA
V: TRBV19
D: NA
J: TRBJ1-1
CDR3: CASRGKNRVNTEAFF
DNA: TGTGCCAGTAGGGGGAAGAACAGGGTGAACACTGAAGCTTTCTTT

size: NA
V: TRBV5-5
D: NA
J: TRBJ2-7
CDR3: CASSYHPRYEQYF
DNA: TGTGCCAGCAGCTACCATCCTCGATACGAGCAGTACTTC